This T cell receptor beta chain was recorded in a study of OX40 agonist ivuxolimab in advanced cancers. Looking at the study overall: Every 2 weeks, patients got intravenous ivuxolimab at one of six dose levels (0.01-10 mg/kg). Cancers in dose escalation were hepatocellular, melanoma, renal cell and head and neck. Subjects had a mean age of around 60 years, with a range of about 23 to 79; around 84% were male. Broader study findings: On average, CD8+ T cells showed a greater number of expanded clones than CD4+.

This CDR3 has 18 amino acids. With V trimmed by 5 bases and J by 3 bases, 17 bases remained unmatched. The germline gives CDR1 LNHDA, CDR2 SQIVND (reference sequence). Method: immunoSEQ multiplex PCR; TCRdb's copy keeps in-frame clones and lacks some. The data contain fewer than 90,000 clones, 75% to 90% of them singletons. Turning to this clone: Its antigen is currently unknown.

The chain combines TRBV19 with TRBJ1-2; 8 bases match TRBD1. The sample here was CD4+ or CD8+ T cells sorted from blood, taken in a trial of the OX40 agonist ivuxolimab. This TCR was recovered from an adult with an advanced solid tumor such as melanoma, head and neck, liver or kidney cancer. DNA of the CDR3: TGTGCCAGTAGTTACCGGACAGGGATTGGTTATTTGGACTATGGCTACACCTTC. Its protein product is CASSYRTGIGYLDYGYTF.